This T cell receptor (beta chain) came from a study of identical twins. Study-wide results and caveats: Part of the zero-insertion signal could reflect confounding by invariant MAIT and iNKT cells.

The V end was cut by 4 bases, the J end by 9 bases, with 8 bases between. Germline values: CDR1 SGHDT, CDR2 YYEEEE. This CDR3 has 11 amino acids. This clonotype was seen many times. The antigen remains undetermined. TCRdb called the 5' RACE reads again in MiXCR, with one record for every CDR3 protein. The profile shows a few hundred thousand distinct CDR3 sequences, approximately 14% of them singletons. This sample was also put to use in a study of yellow fever vaccine responses in identical twins. Turning to that study: The authors reported partly convergent, partly personalized vaccine responses in identical twins.

This chain links TRBV5-6 with TRBJ2-1; D call uncertain. Sequencing input: CD4+ T cells sorted from blood. The receptor comes from a woman younger than 35 in good health. CDR3 protein: CASSVVSEQFF. For the CDR3, the DNA is TGTGCCAGCAGCGTGGTGTCTGAGCAGTTCTTC.